This T cell receptor (beta chain) was obtained from a study of cytomegalovirus exposure and HLA in healthy donors. The study, taken as a whole, reports: Association of 15,000 to 20,000 TCR beta sequences with HLA alleles was found at 0.05 false discovery rate in a later analysis. In a later analysis, TCR beta V- and J-gene trimming showed a link to a missense DCLRE1C variant.

The PCR ran on 60 Vbeta and 13 Jbeta primers. Sequencing was performed with immunoSEQ multiplex PCR; in TCRdb, only in-frame clones are kept and a portion is missing. The sample has roughly 180,000 clones, about 81% seen once. Regarding this clone: Its antigen is as yet unknown.

Germline CDR1 reads LGHNA; CDR2 reads YNFKEQ. V shed 2 bases and J shed 11 bases, with 18 bases lying between them. The CDR3 spans 14 residues. This clonotype was obtained from a woman aged 18-29 years in good health and CMV-seropositive. The sample comprised PBMCs. V usage is TRBV4-2 and J usage is TRBJ1-1, with a possible D match to TRBD1 (5 bases). The CDR3: CASSQSGRGAGAFF. CDR3 nucleotides: TGTGCCAGCAGCCAAAGTGGGCGGGGCGCGGGCGCTTTCTTT.